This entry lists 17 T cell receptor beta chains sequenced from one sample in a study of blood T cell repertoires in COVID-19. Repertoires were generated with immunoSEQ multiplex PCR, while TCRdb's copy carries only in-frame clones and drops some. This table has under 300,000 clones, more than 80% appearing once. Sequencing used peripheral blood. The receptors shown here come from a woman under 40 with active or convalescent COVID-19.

CDR3: CASSILGGTDTQYF. In DNA, the CDR3 is TGTGCCAGTAGTATCCTAGGAGGCACAGATACGCAGTATTTT. V usage is TRBV19 and J usage is TRBJ2-3; D is ambiguous. The ends were cut back, 3 bases at V and 1 base at J, with 8 bases in the middle. The CDR3 runs to 14 residues. CDR1 is LNHDA and CDR2 is SQIVND in the germline V gene (reference sequence).

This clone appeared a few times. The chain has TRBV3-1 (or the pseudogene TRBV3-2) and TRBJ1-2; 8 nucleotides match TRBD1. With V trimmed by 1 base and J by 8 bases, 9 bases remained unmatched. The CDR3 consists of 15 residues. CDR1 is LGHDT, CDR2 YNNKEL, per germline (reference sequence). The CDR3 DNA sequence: TGTGCCAGCAGCCAAGGGTCAGGGGGCTCAGTGGGCTACACCTTC. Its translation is CASSQGSGGSVGYTF.

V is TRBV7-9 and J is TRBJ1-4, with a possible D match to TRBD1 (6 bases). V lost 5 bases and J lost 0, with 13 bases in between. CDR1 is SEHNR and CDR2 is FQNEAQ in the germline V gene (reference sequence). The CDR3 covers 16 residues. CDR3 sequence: CASSPVTGSTNEKLFF. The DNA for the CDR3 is TGTGCCAGCAGCCCAGTGACAGGTTCAACTAATGAAAAACTGTTTTTT.

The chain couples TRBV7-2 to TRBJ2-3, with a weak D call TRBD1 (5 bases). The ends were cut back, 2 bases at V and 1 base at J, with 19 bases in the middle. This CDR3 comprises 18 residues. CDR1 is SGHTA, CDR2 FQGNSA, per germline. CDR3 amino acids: CASSLFVQGVLGTDTQYF. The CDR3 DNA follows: TGTGCCAGCAGCTTATTTGTCCAAGGGGTCTTGGGCACAGATACGCAGTATTTT.

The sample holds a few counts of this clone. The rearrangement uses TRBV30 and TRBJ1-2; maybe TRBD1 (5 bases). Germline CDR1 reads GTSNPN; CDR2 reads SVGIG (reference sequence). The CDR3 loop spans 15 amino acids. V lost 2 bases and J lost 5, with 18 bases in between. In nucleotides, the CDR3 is TGTGCCTGGAGTCTCCCTCGGGGAGGGGCTTATGGCTACACCTTC. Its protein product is CAWSLPRGGAYGYTF. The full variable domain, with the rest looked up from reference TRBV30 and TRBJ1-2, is SQTIHQWPATLVQPVGSPLSLECTVEGTSNPNLYWYRQAAGRGLQLLFYSVGIGQISSEVPQNLSASRPQDRQFILSSKKLLLSDSGFYLCAWSLPRGGAYGYTFGSGTRLTVV.

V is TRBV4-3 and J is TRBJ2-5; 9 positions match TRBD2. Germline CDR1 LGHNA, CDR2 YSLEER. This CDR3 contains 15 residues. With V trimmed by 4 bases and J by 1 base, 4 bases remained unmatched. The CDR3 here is CASSLARGGQETQYF. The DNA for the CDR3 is TGCGCCAGCAGCCTGGCGCGGGGGGGCCAAGAGACCCAGTACTTC.

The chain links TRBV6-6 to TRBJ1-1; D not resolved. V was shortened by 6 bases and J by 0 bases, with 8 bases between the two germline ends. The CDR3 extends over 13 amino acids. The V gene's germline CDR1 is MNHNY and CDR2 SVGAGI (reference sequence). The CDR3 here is CASRVLVNTEAFF. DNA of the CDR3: TGTGCCAGCAGGGTACTAGTGAACACTGAAGCTTTCTTT.

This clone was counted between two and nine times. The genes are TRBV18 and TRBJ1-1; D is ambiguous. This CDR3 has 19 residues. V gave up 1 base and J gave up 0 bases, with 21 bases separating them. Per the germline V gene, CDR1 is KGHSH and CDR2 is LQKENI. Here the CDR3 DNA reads TGTGCCAGCTCACCACTCGGGAACAGTCCCAATATTATGAACACTGAAGCTTTCTTT. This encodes CASSPLGNSPNIMNTEAFF.

The DNA of the CDR3 is TGTGCCAGCAGCTTATCTACACCAGGGTCCGGGGAGCTGTTTTTT. Its protein is CASSLSTPGSGELFF. The rearrangement joins TRBV5-4 to TRBJ2-2, with D possibly being TRBD1 (5 bases). The CDR3 length is 15 residues. V was trimmed by 2 bases and J by 6 bases, leaving 14 bases between them. Per the germline V gene, CDR1 is SGHNT and CDR2 is YYREEE (reference sequence).

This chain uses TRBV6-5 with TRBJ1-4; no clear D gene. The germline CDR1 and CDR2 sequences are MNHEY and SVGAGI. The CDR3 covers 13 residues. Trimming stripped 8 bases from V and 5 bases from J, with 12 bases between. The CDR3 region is CASEWQANEKLFF. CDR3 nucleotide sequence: TGTGCCAGCGAATGGCAGGCGAATGAAAAACTGTTTTTT.

The CDR3: CASSVGGGRKTQYF. The DNA of the CDR3 is TGTGCCAGCAGCGTAGGAGGGGGCCGGAAGACCCAGTACTTC. The chain links TRBV9 to TRBJ2-5; 7 bases fit TRBD1. This CDR3 comprises 14 residues. Unmatched junction bases numbered 5, after V lost 0 bases and J lost 6 bases. The germline V gene has CDR1 SGDLS and CDR2 YYNGEE.

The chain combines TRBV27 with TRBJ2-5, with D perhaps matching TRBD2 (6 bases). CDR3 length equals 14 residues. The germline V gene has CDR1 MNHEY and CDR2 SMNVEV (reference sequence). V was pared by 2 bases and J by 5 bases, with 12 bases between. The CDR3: CASSLLPGGETQYF. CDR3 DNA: TGTGCCAGCAGTTTACTGCCAGGAGGGGAGACCCAGTACTTC.

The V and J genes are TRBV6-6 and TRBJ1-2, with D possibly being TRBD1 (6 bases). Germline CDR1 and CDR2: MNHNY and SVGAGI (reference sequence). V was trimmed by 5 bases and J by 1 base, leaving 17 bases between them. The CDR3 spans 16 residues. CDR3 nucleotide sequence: TGTGCCAGCAGTCGAACAGGGACCCCCTTTAACTATGGCTACACCTTC. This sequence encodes CASSRTGTPFNYGYTF.

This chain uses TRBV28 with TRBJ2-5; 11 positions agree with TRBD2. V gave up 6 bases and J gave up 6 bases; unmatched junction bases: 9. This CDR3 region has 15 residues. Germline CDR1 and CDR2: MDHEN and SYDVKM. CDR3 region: CASSPTTSGGQTQYF. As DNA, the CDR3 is TGTGCCAGCAGCCCTACTACTAGCGGGGGTCAGACCCAGTACTTC.

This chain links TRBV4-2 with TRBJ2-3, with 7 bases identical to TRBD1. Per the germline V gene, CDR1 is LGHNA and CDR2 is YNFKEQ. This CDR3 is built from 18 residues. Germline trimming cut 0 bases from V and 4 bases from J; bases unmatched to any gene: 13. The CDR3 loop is CASSQELVRQGSSDTQYF. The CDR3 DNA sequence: TGTGCCAGCAGCCAAGAATTAGTGAGACAGGGATCATCAGATACGCAGTATTTT.

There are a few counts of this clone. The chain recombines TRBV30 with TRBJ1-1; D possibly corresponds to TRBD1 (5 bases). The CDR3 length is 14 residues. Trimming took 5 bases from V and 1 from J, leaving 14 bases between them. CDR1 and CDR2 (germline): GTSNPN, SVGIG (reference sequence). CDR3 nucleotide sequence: TGTGCCTGGTTCCCCAAGGGGAAGAACACTGAAGCTTTCTTT. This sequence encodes CAWFPKGKNTEAFF.

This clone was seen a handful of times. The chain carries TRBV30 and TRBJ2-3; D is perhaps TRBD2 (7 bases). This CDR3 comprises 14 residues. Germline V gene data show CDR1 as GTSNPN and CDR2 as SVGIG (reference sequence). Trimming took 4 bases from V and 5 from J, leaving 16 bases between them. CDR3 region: CAWIPWGGGDTQYF. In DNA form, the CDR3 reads TGTGCCTGGATTCCCTGGGGGGGCGGAGATACGCAGTATTTT.